This TCR beta chain was captured in a study of PD-1 blockade in mismatch repair-deficient tumors. The study's findings and limits: Tumor-resident clones, often undetectable pretreatment in blood, expanded then contracted after pembrolizumab.

Profiled with immunoSEQ multiplex PCR; TCRdb holds only in-frame clones, not every one. The table shows roughly 79,000 clones, with approximately 81% occurring only once. Comments on this clone: Antigen unknown.

V shed 5 bases, J shed 5 bases, and the junction held 7 bases outside the gene matches. The germline gives CDR1 SEHNR, CDR2 FQNEAQ (reference sequence). CDR3 length equals 14 residues. Here the sequenced sample was peripheral blood, taken 44 weeks after starting pembrolizumab. This TCR came from an adult with mismatch repair-deficient cancer. V usage is TRBV7-9 and J usage is TRBJ2-5; TRBD1 matches at 8 bases. The CDR3 loop reads CASSPRTGRETQYF. The CDR3 bases are TGTGCCAGCAGCCCCCGGACAGGGCGGGAGACCCAGTACTTC.